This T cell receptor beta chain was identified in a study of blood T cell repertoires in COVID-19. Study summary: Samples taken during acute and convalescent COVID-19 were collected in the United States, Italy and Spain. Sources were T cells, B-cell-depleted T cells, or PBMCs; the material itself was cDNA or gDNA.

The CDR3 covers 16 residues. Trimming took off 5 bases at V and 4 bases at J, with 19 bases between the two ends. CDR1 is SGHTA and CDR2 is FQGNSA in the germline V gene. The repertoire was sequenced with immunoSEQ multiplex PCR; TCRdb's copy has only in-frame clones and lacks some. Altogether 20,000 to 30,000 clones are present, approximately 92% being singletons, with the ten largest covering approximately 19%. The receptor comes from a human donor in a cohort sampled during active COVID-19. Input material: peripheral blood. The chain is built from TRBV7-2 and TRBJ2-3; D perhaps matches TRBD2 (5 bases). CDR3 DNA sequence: TGTGCCAGCAGCATCCGAGGGTCCAGCACGGCAGATACGCAGTATTTT. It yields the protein CASSIRGSSTADTQYF.